One and the same sample provided the 22 T cell receptor beta chains below, sequenced in a study of CD8 T cells in ankylosing spondylitis. One entry per CDR3 protein results from TCRdb running MiXCR on the 5' RACE reads. Counted here are some 150,000 distinct CDR3 sequences, under 55% occurring once; the ten biggest clones make up roughly 15%. The source material was synovial fluid, either unsorted or a sorted T cell fraction (not recorded which). Receptor source: a male donor with ankylosing spondylitis.

This clonotype showed up just a few times. The CDR3 DNA follows: TGTGCCAGCACAACCTGGGCCGGGGAGCTGTTTTTT. It translates to CASTTWAGELFF. J is TRBJ2-2 and V is TRBV6-2 or TRBV6-3; D not certain. There are 12 residues in the CDR3. Germline V gene lookup returns CDR1 MNHEY and CDR2 SVGEGT. V gave up 7 bases and J gave up 6 bases, with 9 bases separating them.

This clonotype has just a few counts. This chain uses TRBV18 with TRBJ2-3; no definite D call. Trimming cost V 0 bases and J 2 bases, with 15 bases left between them. CDR1 is KGHSH and CDR2 is LQKENI in the germline V gene. There are 17 residues in the CDR3. CDR3 sequence (DNA): TGTGCCAGCTCACCACCGGAAGGGCCAGGCTACACAGATACGCAGTATTTT. This translates into CASSPPEGPGYTDTQYF. The full variable domain, with the rest looked up from reference TRBV18 and TRBJ2-3, is NAGVMQNPRHLVRRRGQEARLRCSPMKGHSHVYWYRQLPEEGLKFMVYLQKENIIDESGMPKERFSAEFPKEGPSILRIQQVVRGDSAAYFCASSPPEGPGYTDTQYFGPGTRLTVL.

V is TRBV27 and J is TRBJ2-5; 7 positions agree with TRBD2. The germline gives CDR1 MNHEY, CDR2 SMNVEV (reference sequence). V trimming: 1 base; J trimming: 2 bases; junction bases outside the gene matches: 1. This CDR3 is built from 14 residues. CDR3 DNA: TGTGCCAGCAGTTTATGGGGGGGGCAAGAGACCCAGTACTTC. This codes for CASSLWGGQETQYF.

This sequence joins TRBV20-1 and TRBJ1-1, with D uncertain. Trimming pared 5 bases from V and 3 bases from J, leaving 10 bases between. The CDR3 loop spans 12 amino acids. Germline V gene data show CDR1 as DFQATT and CDR2 as SNEGSKA (reference sequence). The CDR3 loop reads CSAAAGYTEAFF. In nucleotides, the CDR3 is TGCAGTGCTGCCGCGGGTTACACTGAAGCTTTCTTT.

This clonotype was picked up a small number of times. This chain links TRBV7-9 with TRBJ1-3, with TRBD1 as a possible D gene (6 bases). CDR3 length: 13 amino acids. From germline, CDR1 is SEHNR and CDR2 FQNEAQ (reference sequence). Trimming cost V 5 bases and J 8 bases, with 13 bases left between them. The CDR3 loop is CASSPGHGDTIYF. CDR3 coding DNA: TGTGCCAGCAGCCCGGGACACGGGGACACCATATATTTT.

A few counts support this clonotype. The conserved final phenylalanine or tryptophan is absent from the CDR3, which likely points to a read error. The DNA is left out, because the CDR3 cannot be placed on it with certainty; the CDR3 is given as TCRdb lists it. The chain carries TRBV10-3 and TRBJ1-2; the tabulated D call, TRBD1, remains unverified against the DNA. 10 amino acids form the CDR3, both terminal residues included. Germline values: CDR1 ENHRY, CDR2 SYGVKD. CDR3 region: CAIRPGTGGA.

V gene TRBV28 combines with J gene TRBJ2-5; 8 bases agree with TRBD1. Trimming at V came to 7 bases and at J to 5 bases, leaving 18 bases not matched to a gene. Germline V CDR1 and CDR2: MDHEN, SYDVKM. CDR3 length equals 17 residues. The CDR3 region is CASNQDWTGWLWETQYF. Here the CDR3 DNA reads TGTGCCAGCAACCAGGATTGGACAGGGTGGCTGTGGGAGACCCAGTACTTC.

The chain recombines TRBV12-3 or TRBV12-4 with TRBJ2-1, with TRBD1 matching over 7 bases. With 5 bases clipped from V and 6 bases from J, the junction kept 13 bases outside the gene matches. This CDR3 spans 16 amino acids. CDR3 DNA: TGTGCCAGCAGTATCTCCTCGGACAGGTGGGTCAATGAGCAGTTCTTC. It yields the protein CASSISSDRWVNEQFF.

The chain links TRBV9 to TRBJ2-7; TRBD2 might be the D (5 bases). V was shortened by 4 bases and J by 3 bases, with 14 bases between the two germline ends. The germline CDR1 and CDR2 sequences are SGDLS and YYNGEE. CDR3 length equals 14 residues. The CDR3 DNA sequence: TGTGCCAGCAGCCCCGGCGCAGGAGGCTACGAGCAGTACTTC. Its protein is CASSPGAGGYEQYF.

This clonotype was recorded a few times. The chain uses TRBV12-3 or TRBV12-4 and TRBJ2-2, with D maybe TRBD1 (5 bases). CDR3 length: 15 amino acids. V lost 3 bases to trimming and J lost 0 bases, with 8 bases between them. The CDR3 sequence: CASSLDIANTGELFF. CDR3 DNA: TGTGCCAGCAGTTTGGACATCGCGAACACCGGGGAGCTGTTTTTT.

The V call is TRBV9, the J call TRBJ2-1; no definite D call. Trimming took off 2 bases at V and 3 bases at J, with 12 bases between the two ends. This CDR3 has 15 amino acids. Germline CDR1 is SGDLS and CDR2 is YYNGEE. CDR3 sequence: CASSVFGLLYNEQFF. The CDR3 coding sequence is TGTGCCAGCAGCGTGTTCGGGCTGCTCTACAATGAGCAGTTCTTC.

V is TRBV3-1 and J is TRBJ1-3; 7 bases map to TRBD1. Losses at the gene ends were 1 base for V and 0 bases for J; bases not matched to a gene: 6. The CDR3 has 17 amino acids. Germline CDR1 and CDR2: LGHDT and YNNKEL (reference sequence). The CDR3 region is CASSQGGTDPSGNTIYF. The CDR3 coding sequence is TGTGCCAGCAGCCAAGGAGGGACAGACCCCTCTGGAAACACCATATATTTT.

J is TRBJ2-5 and V is TRBV20-1; 16 positions agree with TRBD2. The V and J ends lost 3 bases and 5 bases, in that order; junction bases with no gene match: 15. The CDR3 consists of 19 residues. Germline V gene sequence: CDR1 DFQATT, CDR2 SNEGSKA (reference sequence). The CDR3 nucleotides are TGCAGTGCTAGTGGGGGACTAGCGGGAGGGATGGGGCCGGGGGAGACCCAGTACTTC. Amino acids: CSASGGLAGGMGPGETQYF.

The chain combines TRBV20-1 with TRBJ2-5; D may match TRBD1 or TRBD2 (5 bases each). Germline CDR1 and CDR2: DFQATT and SNEGSKA (reference sequence). This CDR3 is 14 amino acids long. Deletions cut 6 bases from V and 2 bases from J, with 16 bases between. CDR3 protein: CSAQRGAEQETQYF. The CDR3 coding sequence is TGCAGTGCCCAAAGGGGAGCAGAGCAAGAGACCCAGTACTTC.

This clonotype has a count of ten or more. CDR3 protein: CASTRPGEGGEAFF. CDR3 DNA sequence: TGTGCCAGCACCCGCCCAGGCGAAGGGGGTGAAGCTTTCTTT. The rearrangement joins TRBV12-3 or TRBV12-4 to TRBJ1-1; TRBD1 is a possible D gene (6 bases). The CDR3 contains 14 residues. Trimming cost V 7 bases and J 7 bases, with 19 bases left between them.

This clonotype was observed a handful of times. The rearrangement uses TRBV10-3 and TRBJ2-1; no definite D call. Per germline, CDR1 ENHRY and CDR2 SYGVKD. The germline V and J ends were trimmed by 11 bases and 0 bases, with 14 bases remaining between them. The CDR3 is 14 amino acids. The CDR3 DNA follows: TGTGCCGCCCGGACGCCAAGCTCCTACAATGAGCAGTTCTTC. It is translated as CAARTPSSYNEQFF.

The table lists this clonotype with a few counts. Germline and junction disagree at one end, which may indicate a read error. The J gene is TRBJ2-5, the V gene TRBV13; possibly TRBD1 for D (5 bases). This CDR3 spans 14 amino acids. Looked up from germline, CDR1 is PRHDT and CDR2 is FYEKMQ (reference sequence). CDR3 sequence: CASSLGHPGETQYF. CDR3 bases: TGTGCCAGCAGCCTAGGACATCCCGGAGAGACCCAGTACTTC.

This clonotype was found many times. This chain joins TRBV6-1 and TRBJ1-1, with D unresolved. The V end was cut by 5 bases, the J end by 2 bases, with 12 bases between. The germline gives CDR1 MNHNS, CDR2 SASEGT. CDR3 length: 14 amino acids. The CDR3 protein is CASSPLGGNTEAFF. As DNA, the CDR3 is TGTGCCAGCAGTCCGCTGGGCGGAAACACTGAAGCTTTCTTT.

This clonotype was picked up a small number of times. J is TRBJ1-6 and V is TRBV20-1; unclear D gene. In germline, CDR1 is DFQATT, CDR2 SNEGSKA (reference sequence). The CDR3 extends over 14 amino acids. Trimming stripped 6 bases from V and 10 bases from J, with 19 bases between. DNA of the CDR3: TGCAGTGCCCCCTCCCGGGAGGGTTACTCACCCCTCCACTTT. This sequence encodes CSAPSREGYSPLHF.

This clonotype turned up a few times. The rearrangement uses TRBV5-1 and TRBJ2-7; no definite D call. CDR1 SGHRS and CDR2 YFSETQ come from the germline V gene. V was trimmed by 2 bases and J by 7 bases, leaving 16 bases between them. The length of the CDR3 is 14 residues. Here the CDR3 reads CASSLIWLDGEQYF. The CDR3, as DNA: TGCGCCAGCAGCTTAATCTGGCTAGACGGGGAGCAGTACTTC.

The chain carries TRBV20-1 and TRBJ2-1; no reliable D call. The V end was cut by 1 base, the J end by 4 bases, with 14 bases between. This CDR3 comprises 15 residues. The germline CDR1 and CDR2 sequences are DFQATT and SNEGSKA (reference sequence). CDR3 amino acids: CSARVVRNLYNEQFF. In DNA, the CDR3 is TGCAGTGCTAGAGTGGTGCGAAATCTGTACAATGAGCAGTTCTTC.

This chain uses TRBV6-4 with TRBJ2-3; weak D call: TRBD2 (5 bases). The V gene lost 3 bases and the J gene lost 5 bases, with 9 bases spanning the gap. The CDR3 is 13 amino acids. Looked up from germline, CDR1 is MRHNA and CDR2 is SNTAGT. CDR3 loop: CASSEGVIDTQYF. CDR3 sequence (DNA): TGTGCCAGCAGTGAGGGAGTTATAGATACGCAGTATTTT.